By proportion, the clone carrying this T cell receptor (beta chain) is medium-sized. Its target is unknown. With approximately 600 ng used per sample, the template was genomic DNA from bulk tumor. Every primary tumor yielded several biopsies, spaced far apart, that were taken during surgery. Their non-small cell lung cancer was newly diagnosed and untreated, and the patients underwent curative surgery. This sample was taken from a study of immune heterogeneity within non-small cell lung tumors. Study outcomes and limitations: Significant yet moderate, the positive correlation between local T-cell clonality and local tumor mutational burden reached an R of about 0.35. Multiple tumor sites within a patient showed recurrence of identical dominant CDR3 beta clonotypes; site-unique high-frequency clones were present as well.

The V gene's germline CDR1 is DFQATT and CDR2 SNEGSKA (reference sequence). V trimming: 2 bases; J trimming: 3 bases; junction bases outside the gene matches: 4. The CDR3 is 13 residues long. Multiplex PCR (32 V and 13 J primers) was used to amplify the TCR beta CDR3. TCRdb analysed the multiplex PCR reads with MiXCR anew, one entry per CDR3 protein. The repertoire holds fewer than 7,500 distinct CDR3 sequences, approximately 20% seen once, with 15% in the top ten. The gene calls are TRBV20-1 and TRBJ2-7, with 7 nucleotides matching TRBD1. Sequencing was carried out using lung tumor tissue. This TCR was recovered from a man between 60 and 75 years old with non-small cell lung cancer. CDR3 sequence (DNA): TGCAGTGCTAGACCAGGGACAGACTACGAGCAGTACTTC. Protein sequence: CSARPGTDYEQYF.